This is a list of T cell receptor beta chains from one sample in a study of T cell repertoires in cytomegalovirus infection. Which antigens these TCRs recognize remains unknown. TCRdb called the reads again in MiXCR, with one record for every CDR3 protein. The profile shows about 830,000 distinct CDR3 sequences, roughly 33% of them singletons. The sample in question was cultured CD8+ T cells from PBMCs, obtained from culture after CMV antigen stimulation. All receptors derive from a human donor in good health (CMV status not recorded). Some clones in this sample may be carry-over from other donors' samples. Each CDR3 is given with its conserved first and last residue. D genes are given only for firm matches. Clone size appears in some rows only: once, few, many, or a class for an expanded clone.

CDR3aa: CASSLSVIGKETQYF
CDR3nt: TGTGCCAGCAGTTTATCGGTCATTGGCAAAGAGACCCAGTACTTC
d_gene: NA
j_gene: TRBJ2-5
abundance: NA
v_gene: TRBV27

CDR3aa: CASSPEIPNPLSQETQYF
CDR3nt: TGTGCCAGCAGCCCCGAGATTCCCAACCCCCTTTCACAAGAGACCCAGTACTTC
d_gene: NA
j_gene: TRBJ2-5
abundance: NA
v_gene: TRBV6-1

CDR3aa: CASSQDWGLAGDYNEQFF
CDR3nt: TGCGCCAGCAGCCAAGATTGGGGACTAGCGGGGGATTACAATGAGCAGTTCTTC
d_gene: TRBD2
j_gene: TRBJ2-1
abundance: NA
v_gene: TRBV4-3

CDR3aa: CASSSTGLAGGKGDTQYF
CDR3nt: TGTGCCAGCAGCTCAACGGGACTAGCGGGGGGCAAGGGAGATACGCAGTATTTT
d_gene: TRBD2
j_gene: TRBJ2-3
abundance: few
v_gene: TRBV7-9

CDR3aa: CASSSETSGGVETQYF
CDR3nt: TGTGCCAGCAGCTCTGAGACTAGCGGGGGAGTGGAGACCCAGTACTTC
d_gene: TRBD2
j_gene: TRBJ2-5
abundance: NA
v_gene: TRBV7-8

CDR3aa: CASSDGGGFRLGYTF
CDR3nt: TGTGCCAGCAGTGATGGAGGGGGTTTTCGTCTTGGATACACCTTC
d_gene: NA
j_gene: TRBJ1-2
abundance: NA
v_gene: TRBV2

CDR3aa: CASSLALGTPQETQYF
CDR3nt: TGTGCCAGCAGCTTAGCGTTGGGTACACCCCAAGAGACCCAGTACTTC
d_gene: NA
j_gene: TRBJ2-5
abundance: few
v_gene: TRBV7-9

CDR3aa: CASSTAGGTQYF
CDR3nt: TGTGCCAGCAGCACCGCCGGAGGTACGCAGTATTTT
d_gene: NA
j_gene: TRBJ2-3
abundance: many
v_gene: TRBV7-8

CDR3aa: CASSEGQGPDTQYF
CDR3nt: TGTGCCAGCAGTGAAGGACAGGGGCCAGATACGCAGTATTTT
d_gene: TRBD1
j_gene: TRBJ2-3
abundance: few
v_gene: TRBV6-1

CDR3aa: CASSSGGGGPKNEQFF
CDR3nt: TGTGCCAGCAGCTCAGGGGGGGGGGGGCCGAAGAATGAGCAGTTCTTC
d_gene: NA
j_gene: TRBJ2-1
abundance: NA
v_gene: TRBV7-2

CDR3aa: CASSLSGTLGNTIYF
CDR3nt: TGTGCCAGCAGTTTGTCCGGGACACTAGGAAACACCATATATTTT
d_gene: NA
j_gene: TRBJ1-3
abundance: few
v_gene: TRBV27

CDR3aa: CSVDGQGAFSYGYTF
CDR3nt: TGCAGCGTCGATGGACAGGGGGCCTTTAGCTATGGCTACACCTTC
d_gene: TRBD1
j_gene: TRBJ1-2
abundance: NA
v_gene: TRBV29-1

CDR3aa: CASSRRGTYTDTQYF
CDR3nt: TGTGCCAGTAGTCGGCGGGGGACCTACACAGATACGCAGTATTTT
d_gene: TRBD2
j_gene: TRBJ2-3
abundance: many
v_gene: TRBV19

CDR3aa: CAISGTYGGSYEQYF
CDR3nt: TGTGCCATCAGTGGGACGTACGGGGGCTCCTACGAGCAGTACTTC
d_gene: NA
j_gene: TRBJ2-7
abundance: many
v_gene: TRBV10-3

CDR3aa: CASSPPPRANEKLFF
CDR3nt: TGTGCCAGCAGCCCACCCCCTAGGGCTAATGAAAAACTGTTTTTT
d_gene: NA
j_gene: TRBJ1-4
abundance: many
v_gene: TRBV7-9

CDR3aa: CVSSLSAGNKNIQYF
CDR3nt: TGTGTCAGCAGCTTGAGCGCGGGGAACAAAAACATTCAGTACTTC
d_gene: NA
j_gene: TRBJ2-4
abundance: once
v_gene: TRBV7-4

CDR3aa: CASSFGTSPDTQYF
CDR3nt: TGTGCCAGCAGTTTCGGGACTAGTCCCGATACGCAGTATTTT
d_gene: TRBD2
j_gene: TRBJ2-3
abundance: NA
v_gene: TRBV27

CDR3aa: CASSQGQGLDQPQHF
CDR3nt: TGTGCCAGCAGCCAAGGACAGGGGCTTGATCAGCCCCAGCATTTT
d_gene: TRBD1
j_gene: TRBJ1-5
abundance: few
v_gene: TRBV7-3

CDR3aa: CASSLRTDPVPDLSYEQYF
CDR3nt: TGTGCCAGCAGTTTAAGGACAGACCCCGTACCAGATCTCTCCTACGAGCAGTACTTC
d_gene: NA
j_gene: TRBJ2-7
abundance: few
v_gene: TRBV6-2/TRBV6-3

CDR3aa: CATRKDRGLNNQPQHF
CDR3nt: TGTGCCACCAGGAAAGACAGGGGGCTTAACAATCAGCCCCAGCATTTT
d_gene: TRBD1
j_gene: TRBJ1-5
abundance: NA
v_gene: TRBV15

CDR3aa: CASSLQGSGFHEQFF
CDR3nt: TGTGCCAGCAGTTTACAGGGGTCCGGGTTCCATGAGCAGTTCTTC
d_gene: NA
j_gene: TRBJ2-1
abundance: few
v_gene: TRBV27

CDR3aa: CASSLWGPARDTEAFF
CDR3nt: TGTGCCAGCAGCTTATGGGGGCCGGCTAGGGACACTGAAGCTTTCTTT
d_gene: NA
j_gene: TRBJ1-1
abundance: NA
v_gene: TRBV11-2

CDR3aa: CASSQVPLAGGKANVLTF
CDR3nt: TGTGCCAGCTCACAAGTACCACTAGCGGGGGGGAAGGCCAACGTCCTGACTTTC
d_gene: TRBD2
j_gene: TRBJ2-6
abundance: few
v_gene: TRBV18

CDR3aa: CASNLEGHTDTQYF
CDR3nt: TGTGCCAGTAACCTTGAAGGACACACAGATACGCAGTATTTT
d_gene: NA
j_gene: TRBJ2-3
abundance: few
v_gene: TRBV19

CDR3aa: CASSRPGGSPGELFF
CDR3nt: TGTGCCAGCAGCCGACCGGGGGGGTCCCCCGGGGAGCTGTTTTTT
d_gene: TRBD2
j_gene: TRBJ2-2
abundance: many
v_gene: TRBV5-8

CDR3aa: CASSVGGPDEAFF
CDR3nt: TGTGCCAGCAGTGTCGGGGGGCCAGATGAAGCTTTCTTT
d_gene: NA
j_gene: TRBJ1-1
abundance: few
v_gene: TRBV6-4

CDR3aa: CASSLGARGLNEQFF
CDR3nt: TGTGCCAGCAGCTTAGGAGCCAGGGGGCTCAATGAGCAGTTCTTC
d_gene: TRBD1
j_gene: TRBJ2-1
abundance: many
v_gene: TRBV7-9

CDR3aa: CASSESTGLHEQYF
CDR3nt: TGCGCCAGCAGTGAGTCGACAGGGCTCCACGAGCAGTACTTC
d_gene: TRBD1
j_gene: TRBJ2-7
abundance: NA
v_gene: TRBV10-1

CDR3aa: CATRTYNEQFF
CDR3nt: TGTGCCACTCGGACCTACAATGAGCAGTTCTTC
d_gene: NA
j_gene: TRBJ2-1
abundance: NA
v_gene: TRBV2

CDR3aa: CASSYNQPGDTIYF
CDR3nt: TGTGCCAGCAGTTACAATCAGCCCGGGGACACCATATATTTT
d_gene: NA
j_gene: TRBJ1-3
abundance: NA
v_gene: TRBV6-5

CDR3aa: CASSLGKLGTDTQYF
CDR3nt: TGTGCCAGCAGCTTAGGGAAACTGGGGACAGATACGCAGTATTTT
d_gene: NA
j_gene: TRBJ2-3
abundance: NA
v_gene: TRBV7-9

CDR3aa: CASSSMSPGFLAFEAFF
CDR3nt: TGTGCCAGCAGCTCCATGTCACCTGGATTTTTGGCATTTGAAGCTTTCTTT
d_gene: NA
j_gene: TRBJ1-1
abundance: few
v_gene: TRBV7-8

CDR3aa: CASTFGADTQYF
CDR3nt: TGTGCCAGCACCTTTGGAGCAGATACGCAGTATTTT
d_gene: NA
j_gene: TRBJ2-3
abundance: NA
v_gene: TRBV5-4

CDR3aa: CASSQERDTQYF
CDR3nt: TGCGCCAGCAGCCAAGAAAGGGATACGCAGTATTTT
d_gene: NA
j_gene: TRBJ2-3
abundance: NA
v_gene: TRBV4-3

CDR3aa: CASSRTSQHGYTF
CDR3nt: TGCGCCAGCAGCCGGACCTCTCAGCATGGCTACACCTTC
d_gene: NA
j_gene: TRBJ1-2
abundance: few
v_gene: TRBV5-1

CDR3aa: CVSSPVEGIGTDTQYF
CDR3nt: TGTGTCAGCAGTCCCGTAGAGGGTATTGGCACAGATACGCAGTATTTT
d_gene: NA
j_gene: TRBJ2-3
abundance: NA
v_gene: TRBV5-4